This TCR beta chain originates from a study of patients and donors after allogeneic stem cell transplantation. MiXCR was run by TCRdb on the RT-PCR reads, yielding one entry per CDR3 protein. The table has some 230,000 distinct CDR3 sequences, 13% to 15% seen once. The TCR sequence derives from a human donor who was either an allogeneic HSCT recipient or a stem cell or donor lymphocyte infusion donor (not recorded which). It is not recorded whose cells these are; they may come from a transplant donor. Material for sequencing was blood, either unsorted or a sorted T cell fraction (not recorded which).

For the CDR3, the DNA is TGTGCCAGCAGCAAACTCCTGTTTTCAGGACGAGTTGGCACTGAAGCTTTCTTT. It translates to CASSKLLFSGRVGTEAFF. J is TRBJ1-1 and V is TRBV6-2 or TRBV6-3; D is unclear. CDR1 MNHEY and CDR2 SVGEGT come from the germline V gene. Trimming took off 6 bases at V and 4 bases at J, with 27 bases between the two ends. This CDR3 region has 18 residues.